This T cell receptor beta chain was recorded in a study of response to subunit inactivated influenza vaccine. Findings and caveats of the study: Few new T cells, the authors suggested, are recruited by each seasonal influenza vaccination.

TCRdb reprocessed the RT-PCR reads with MiXCR, giving one entry per CDR3 protein. The sample carries 500,000 to 750,000 distinct CDR3 sequences, roughly 15% recorded once. The CDR3 has 15 residues. The V and J ends lost 3 bases and 4 bases, in that order; junction bases with no gene match: 5. This clonotype was picked up many times. The antigen is unknown. The V gene is TRBV12-3 or TRBV12-4, the J gene TRBJ2-1, with 8 bases lining up with TRBD2. The material sequenced was PBMCs from blood, taken 12 days after vaccination. The source of this sequence is a man aged 45-65 years who received an inactivated influenza vaccine. The chain's CDR3 is CASSFYGGGYNEQFF. The CDR3 nucleotides are TGTGCCAGCAGTTTTTATGGCGGGGGGTACAATGAGCAGTTCTTC.